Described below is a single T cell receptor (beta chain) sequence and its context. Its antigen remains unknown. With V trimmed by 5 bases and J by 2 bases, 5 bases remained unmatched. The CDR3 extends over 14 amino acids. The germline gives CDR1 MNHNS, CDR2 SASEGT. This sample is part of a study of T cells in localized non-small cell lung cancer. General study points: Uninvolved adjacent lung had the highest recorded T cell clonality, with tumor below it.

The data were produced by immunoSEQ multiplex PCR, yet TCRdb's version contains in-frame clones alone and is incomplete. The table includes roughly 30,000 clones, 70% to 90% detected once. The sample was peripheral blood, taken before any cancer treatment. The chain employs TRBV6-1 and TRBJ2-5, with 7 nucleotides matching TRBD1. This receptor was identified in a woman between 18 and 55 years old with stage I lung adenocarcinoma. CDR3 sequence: CASSTTQGQETQYF. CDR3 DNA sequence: TGTGCCAGCAGTACTACACAGGGGCAAGAGACCCAGTACTTC.